This TCR beta chain was observed in a study of cytomegalovirus exposure and HLA in healthy donors. Whole-study findings and limits: The study recorded more than 150 TCR beta chains that were cytomegalovirus-associated.

Germline CDR1 is MNHNY and CDR2 is SVGAGI (reference sequence). V dropped 7 bases and J dropped 8; count of bases not matched to a gene: 10. The CDR3 contains 14 residues. This table comes from immunoSEQ multiplex PCR, and its TCRdb copy is limited to in-frame clones, with some not included. Here the sample spans about 120,000 clones, 86% being singletons. On this clone itself: Its antigen is undetermined.

This clonotype was obtained from a man aged 18 to 30 in good health and CMV-seronegative. The chain employs TRBV6-6 and TRBJ1-4; 7 positions match TRBD1. The specimen sequenced was PBMCs. The CDR3 DNA is TGTGCCAGCAAAAACAGGGGACGAGGCGAAAAACTGTTTTTT. It is translated as CASKNRGRGEKLFF.